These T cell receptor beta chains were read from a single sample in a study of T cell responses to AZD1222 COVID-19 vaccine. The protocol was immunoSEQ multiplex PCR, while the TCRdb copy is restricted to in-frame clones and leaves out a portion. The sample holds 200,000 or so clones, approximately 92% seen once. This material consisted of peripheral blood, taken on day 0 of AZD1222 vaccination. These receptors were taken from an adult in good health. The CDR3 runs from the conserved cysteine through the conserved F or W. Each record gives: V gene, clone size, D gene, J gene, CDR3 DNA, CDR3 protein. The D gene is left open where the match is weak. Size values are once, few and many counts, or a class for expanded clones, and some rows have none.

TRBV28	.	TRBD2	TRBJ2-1	TGTGCCAGCAGCCCGGGCGGGGGGGCCTACAATGAGCAGTTCTTC	CASSPGGGAYNEQFF
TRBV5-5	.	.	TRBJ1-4	TGTGCCAGCAGCCCGGACCCGGATTTTGGTGAAAAACTGTTTTTT	CASSPDPDFGEKLFF
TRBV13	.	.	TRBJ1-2	TGTGCCAGCATTTCACGGGGGTGGGGATTTCATGGCTACACCTTC	CASISRGWGFHGYTF
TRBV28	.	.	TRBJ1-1	TGTGCCAGCAGTTTAGGCCGGAGTTGGGGGGGCACTGAAGCTTTCTTT	CASSLGRSWGGTEAFF
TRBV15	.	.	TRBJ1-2	TGTGCCACCAGCAGCCCGGACACCGACTATGGCTACACCTTC	CATSSPDTDYGYTF
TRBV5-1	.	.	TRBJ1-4	TGCGCCAGCAGCTTGTTTGGCCCCGCGGCCCGAGGAACTAATGAAAAACTGTTTTTT	CASSLFGPAARGTNEKLFF
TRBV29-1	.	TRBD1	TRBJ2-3	TGCAGCGTTGTCGGACAGGTATATGATACGCAGTATTTT	CSVVGQVYDTQYF
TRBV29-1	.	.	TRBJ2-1	TGCAGCGTTGAGGCTAACAATGAGCAGTTCTTC	CSVEANNEQFF
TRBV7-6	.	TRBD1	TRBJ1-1	TGTGCCAGCAGCGCCCCCTTAAGGGACAGGGGATTTGTCACTGAAGCTTTCTTT	CASSAPLRDRGFVTEAFF
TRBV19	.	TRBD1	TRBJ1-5	TGTGCCAGTAGTTCCGGGACAGTGCCCCAGCCCCAGCATTTT	CASSSGTVPQPQHF
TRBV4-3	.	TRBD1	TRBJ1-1	TGCGCCAGCAGCCGGACAGGGAGCGCTGAAGCTTTCTTT	CASSRTGSAEAFF
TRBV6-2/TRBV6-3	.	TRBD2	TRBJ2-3	TGTGCCAGCAGTTTCCCTCTAGCGGGGAACGGCCGGGGTCGTACAGATACGCAGTATTTT	CASSFPLAGNGRGRTDTQYF
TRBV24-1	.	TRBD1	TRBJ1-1	TGTGCCACCAGGGGACAGGGGACTGAAGCTTTCTTT	CATRGQGTEAFF
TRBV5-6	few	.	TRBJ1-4	TGTGCCAGCAGCTTGGAAGGCGGTGGATGGGAAAAACTGTTTTTT	CASSLEGGGWEKLFF
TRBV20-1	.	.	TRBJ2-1	TGCAGTGTTCCAACTTGGAATGAGCAGTTCTTC	CSVPTWNEQFF
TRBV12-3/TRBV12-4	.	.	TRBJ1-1	TGTGCCAGCAGTATACAGGGTGAAGCTTTCTTT	CASSIQGEAFF
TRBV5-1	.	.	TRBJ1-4	TGCGCCAGCAGCTTGAGGATTGGCCTTAATGAAAAACTGTTTTTT	CASSLRIGLNEKLFF
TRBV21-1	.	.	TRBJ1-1	TGTGCCAGCAGCCCCCCGGATGCCCAACCATACACTTTCGAAGCTTTCTTT	CASSPPDAQPYTFEAFF
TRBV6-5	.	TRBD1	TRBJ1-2	TGTGCCAGCCTCGGACAGGGCGAGGGTAACTATGGCTACACCTTC	CASLGQGEGNYGYTF
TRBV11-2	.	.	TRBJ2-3	TGTGCCAGCAGCTTAGATCTTGGGGATACGCAGTATTTT	CASSLDLGDTQYF
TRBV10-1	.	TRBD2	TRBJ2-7	TGCGCCAGCAGTGGAAGGACTAGCGGCTCCTACGAGCAGTACTTC	CASSGRTSGSYEQYF
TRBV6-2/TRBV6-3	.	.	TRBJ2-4	TGTGCCAGCAGCACGCCGAGGCTAGCCAAAAACATTCAGTACTTC	CASSTPRLAKNIQYF
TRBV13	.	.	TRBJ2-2	TGTGCCAGCAGCTTAGGTCGGTGGGAGAGCGGAGGGGAGCTGTTTTTT	CASSLGRWESGGELFF
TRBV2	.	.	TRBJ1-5	TGTGCCAGCAGTGGCGAGTCTCAGCCCCAGCATTTT	CASSGESQPQHF
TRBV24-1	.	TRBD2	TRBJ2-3	TGTGCCACCAGTGAGGGGGGGACCTCGAATACGCAGTATTTT	CATSEGGTSNTQYF
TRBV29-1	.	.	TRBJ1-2	TGCAGCGTCGAGGGGCCAGGGCATGGCTACACCTTC	CSVEGPGHGYTF
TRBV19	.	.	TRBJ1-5	TGTGCCAGTAGCAGGACATCTTTTAGCAATCAGCCCCAGCATTTT	CASSRTSFSNQPQHF
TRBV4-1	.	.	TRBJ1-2	TGCGCCAGCAGCCAAGATCGTATTAACTATGGCTACACCTTC	CASSQDRINYGYTF
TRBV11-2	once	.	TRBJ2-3	TGTGCCAGCAGCTTCCATACAGGGCCTAGCACAGATACGCAGTATTTT	CASSFHTGPSTDTQYF
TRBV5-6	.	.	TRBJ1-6	TGTGCCAGCAGCTTGGATCAGGGGAGCTCCTATAATTCACCCCTCCACTTT	CASSLDQGSSYNSPLHF
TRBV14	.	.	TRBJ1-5	TGTGCCAGCAGCCAAGATTGGGGGTTAAATCAGCCCCAGCATTTT	CASSQDWGLNQPQHF
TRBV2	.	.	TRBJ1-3	TGTGCCAGCAGAGACGGGTTCTCTGGAAACACCATATATTTT	CASRDGFSGNTIYF
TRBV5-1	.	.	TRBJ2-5	TGCGCCAGCAGCCCTTTGGGGCCCGAAGGAGAGACCCAGTACTTC	CASSPLGPEGETQYF
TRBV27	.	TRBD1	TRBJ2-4	TGTGCCAGCAGTCCACCCGGGACAGGGGTGTTTCGAATTCAGTACTTC	CASSPPGTGVFRIQYF
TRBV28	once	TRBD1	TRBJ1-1	TGTGCCAGCAGTTTAGTCCCGACAGGGGGCTTGAGCACTGAAGCTTTCTTT	CASSLVPTGGLSTEAFF
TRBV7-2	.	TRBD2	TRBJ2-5	TGTGCCAGCAGCTTAGAGTCGACTAGAATAGCGGGAGAAGAGACCCAGTACTTC	CASSLESTRIAGEETQYF
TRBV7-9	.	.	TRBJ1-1	TGTGCCAGCAGCCAAAAACAGGGTTCTCGTCACACTGAAGCTTTCTTT	CASSQKQGSRHTEAFF
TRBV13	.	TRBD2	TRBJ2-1	TGTGCCAGCAGCACGCGGGAGGCCGGATACAATGAGCAGTTCTTC	CASSTREAGYNEQFF
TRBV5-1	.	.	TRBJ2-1	TGCGCCAGCAGCTTGGCCTCCGGGACACACTCTTTTAGCTCCTACAATGAGCAGTTCTTC	CASSLASGTHSFSSYNEQFF
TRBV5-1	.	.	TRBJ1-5	TGCGCCAGCAGCTTGGGAGGGGGAGAACAGCCCCAGCATTTT	CASSLGGGEQPQHF
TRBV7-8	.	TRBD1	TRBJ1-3	TGTGCCAGCAGCCTAGGACAGGCGGCTGGAAACACCATATATTTT	CASSLGQAAGNTIYF
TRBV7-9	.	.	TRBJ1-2	TGTGCCAGCAGCCCGACAGCGACCGTAAATAACTATGGCTACACCTTC	CASSPTATVNNYGYTF
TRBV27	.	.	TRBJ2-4	TGTGCCAGCGGAAACCGGGCGGCAATCAGTGGGAAAAACATTCAGTACTTC	CASGNRAAISGKNIQYF